The present TCR beta chain was sequenced within a study of blood T cells in healthy people across ages. Broader study findings: The study lacked donor CMV status, which possibly confounded expanded clonotype changes.

Samples each yielded at least 5.5 micrograms of total RNA. Note on this clonotype: Its specificity is not known.

The germline CDR1 and CDR2 sequences are SGHRS and YFSETQ. The CDR3 loop spans 15 amino acids. Trimming left V 5 bases short and J 10 bases short, with 19 bases between. Together with a sample-barcoded 5' primer, a J-beta primer mix was included in a second PCR lasting about 6 to 11 cycles. Unique molecular identifiers of 12 random nucleotides labeled each cDNA. A single record per CDR3 protein comes from TCRdb applying MiXCR to the 5' RACE reads. The profile shows some 890,000 distinct CDR3 sequences, 25% to 30% of them singletons. These same data were also listed under a study on T cells of mothers and their children. As reported in that work: The study obtained over 8 million TCR beta CDR3 reads per mother and some 3 million per child.

Sample: blood. The chain links TRBV5-1 to TRBJ1-6; D might be TRBD1 (6 bases). This TCR was recovered from a woman aged 40-49 years in good health. The CDR3 bases are TGCGCCAGCAGGGCTAACCAGGGGAGCGGATCACCCCTCCACTTT. This encodes CASRANQGSGSPLHF.